Below, 23 T cell receptor beta chains from the same sample are listed, as sequenced in a study of T cell repertoires in cytomegalovirus infection. For these receptors, no antigen is known. TCRdb re-called the reads with MiXCR, one entry per CDR3 protein. This sample has fewer than 950,000 distinct CDR3 sequences, with 32% found just once. This sample comprised cultured CD8+ T cells from PBMCs, obtained from culture after CMV antigen stimulation. These receptors were collected from a human donor in good health (CMV status not recorded). Some clones in this sample may be carry-over from other donors' samples.

This clonotype was picked up a small number of times. V and J are TRBV7-9 and TRBJ1-1; TRBD1 is a possible D gene (6 bases). The CDR3 sequence is 15 residues long. The V and J ends lost 1 base and 3 bases respectively, with 12 bases between them. Germline loops: CDR1 SEHNR, CDR2 FQNEAQ (reference sequence). DNA for the CDR3: TGTGCCAGCAGCTTAGGATGGGGGGCTGACACTGAAGCTTTCTTT. Its translation is CASSLGWGADTEAFF.

This clonotype was seen more than once but under ten times. The chain has TRBV13 and TRBJ2-2; the match to TRBD1 covers 9 bases. The CDR3 spans 14 residues. V was pared by 4 bases and J by 7 bases, with 4 bases of the junction left unmatched. Per germline, CDR1 PRHDT and CDR2 FYEKMQ (reference sequence). CDR3 sequence: CASSSGTGNGELFF. The CDR3 DNA reads TGTGCCAGCAGCTCCGGGACAGGGAACGGGGAGCTGTTTTTT. The entire variable domain, with the rest obtained from reference TRBV13 and TRBJ2-2, is as follows: AAGVIQSPRHLIKEKRETATLKCYPIPRHDTVYWYQQGPGQDPQFLISFYEKMQSDKGSIPDRFSAQQFSDYHSELNMSSLELGDSALYFCASSSGTGNGELFFGEGSRLTVL.

The chain links TRBV5-8 to TRBJ2-1, with D possibly TRBD1 on 6 matching bases. The CDR3 runs to 14 residues. Trimming pared 4 bases from V and 9 bases from J, leaving 17 bases between. The germline CDR1 and CDR2 sequences are SGHTS and YDEGEE. The CDR3 loop is CASSISGDYFEQFF. CDR3 bases: TGTGCCAGCAGCATTTCAGGGGATTACTTTGAGCAGTTCTTC.

The sample holds many counts of this clonotype. The chain employs TRBV7-9 and TRBJ2-7; D perhaps matches TRBD1 (6 bases). This CDR3 region has 16 residues. The ends were cut back, 5 bases at V and 4 bases at J, with 21 bases in the middle. From germline, CDR1 is SEHNR and CDR2 FQNEAQ (reference sequence). The chain's CDR3 is CASSPTSGHSFYEQYF. DNA for the CDR3: TGTGCCAGCAGCCCGACCTCGGGACACTCGTTTTACGAGCAGTACTTC.

This clonotype was observed at least ten times. The genes are TRBV7-6 and TRBJ2-2, with TRBD2 matching 11 bases. This CDR3 contains 16 residues. Germline CDR1 reads SGHVS; CDR2 reads FNYEAQ. V shed 5 bases, J shed 5 bases, and the junction held 7 bases outside the gene matches. The CDR3 spells CASSPWTSGSTGELFF. CDR3 bases: TGTGCCAGCAGCCCATGGACTAGCGGGTCAACCGGGGAGCTGTTTTTT.

This chain connects TRBV5-4 to TRBJ2-1; 7 bases fit TRBD2. The CDR3 has 14 amino acids. The J segment lost 10 bases and the V segment lost 5 bases, leaving 12 bases of the junction unmatched. The germline CDR1 and CDR2 sequences are SGHNT and YYREEE (reference sequence). The CDR3 loop is CASSSEVAGPEQFF. CDR3 sequence (DNA): TGTGCCAGCAGTTCCGAAGTAGCGGGTCCGGAGCAGTTCTTC.

This clonotype has a count of ten or more. The chain links TRBV7-6 to TRBJ1-2; maybe TRBD1 (6 bases). Germline lookup yields CDR1 SGHVS and CDR2 FNYEAQ. Trimming took 5 bases from V and 7 from J, leaving 20 bases between them. This CDR3 spans 15 amino acids. CDR3 nucleotide sequence: TGTGCCAGCAGCCTCAGGACAGAGCCTATGGGTGGCTACACCTTC. Translation gives CASSLRTEPMGGYTF.

In its sample, this clonotype was seen many times. The rearrangement links TRBV19 to TRBJ2-2, with TRBD2 as a possible D gene (6 bases). CDR3 length: 13 residues. Germline CDR1 reads LNHDA; CDR2 reads SQIVND (reference sequence). V was clipped by 3 bases and J by 8 bases, with 10 bases between them. The CDR3 protein is CASSIGGAGELFF. CDR3 nucleotides: TGTGCCAGTAGTATTGGCGGGGCTGGGGAGCTGTTTTTT.

The table lists this clonotype with a few counts. The genes are TRBV5-5 and TRBJ1-1; maybe TRBD1 (5 bases). Germline V gives CDR1 SGHKS, CDR2 YYEKEE (reference sequence). V was pared by 7 bases and J by 4 bases, with 11 bases between. The CDR3 totals 12 residues. CDR3: CASLDSSTEAFF. DNA for the CDR3: TGTGCCAGCCTCGACAGTTCCACTGAAGCTTTCTTT.

With regard to this clonotype: A much larger clone lies one base from this, so it may be a read error. The chain has TRBV28 and TRBJ2-2; 7 bases are shared with TRBD1. Per germline, CDR1 MDHEN and CDR2 SYDVKM. The CDR3 sequence is 15 residues long. CDR3 residues: CASSPGQVNTGKLFF. As DNA, the CDR3 is TGTGCCAGCAGTCCCGGACAGGTCAACACCGGGAAGCTGTTTTTT.

This chain joins TRBV20-1 and TRBJ2-1; D gene uncertain. V was pared by 2 bases and J by 0 bases, with 14 bases between. The CDR3 sequence is 16 residues long. CDR1 is DFQATT, CDR2 SNEGSKA, per germline (reference sequence). The CDR3 loop reads CSARRIHQSSYNEQFF. CDR3 nucleotide sequence: TGCAGTGCTAGACGAATTCACCAGAGCTCCTACAATGAGCAGTTCTTC.

The chain combines TRBV7-9 with TRBJ1-4, with 7 positions matching TRBD1. The ends lost 2 bases at V and 8 bases at J; junction bases unmatched: 8. CDR1 and CDR2 (germline): SEHNR, FQNEAQ (reference sequence). The CDR3 loop spans 15 amino acids. CDR3 sequence: CASSLIRQGEEKLFF. The CDR3 nucleotides read TGTGCCAGCAGCTTAATTCGGCAGGGGGAGGAAAAACTGTTTTTT.

For this clonotype: The junction departs from germline at one end; a sequencing error may be responsible. The chain couples TRBV7-9 to TRBJ2-1, with 7 bases matching TRBD2. This CDR3 has 12 residues. CDR1 and CDR2 (germline): SEHNR, FQNEAQ (reference sequence). CDR3 DNA sequence: TGTGGCAGCAGCTGGGAGGGGCGGTGGCAGTTCTTC. Translation gives CGSSWEGRWQFF. Full variable domain (remainder filled in from reference TRBV7-9 and TRBJ2-1): DTGVSQNPRHKITKRGQNVTFRCDPISEHNRLYWYRQTLGQGPEFLTYFQNEAQLEKSRLLSDRFSAERPKGSFSTLEIQRTEQGDSAMYLCGSSWEGRWQFFGPGTRLTVL.

A single count supports this clonotype. This sequence may be a read error, since a much larger clone differs from it by one base. V gene TRBV7-6 combines with J gene TRBJ2-1; 11 bases match TRBD2. With 8 bases clipped from V and 5 bases from J, the junction kept 5 bases outside the gene matches. Germline V CDR1 and CDR2: SGHVS, FNYEAQ. This CDR3 has 14 amino acids. This CDR3 is CASSRLAGNNEQFF. The CDR3 coding sequence is TGTGCCAGCTCACGACTAGCGGGGAACAATGAGCAGTTCTTC. Full variable domain (outside the CDR3, taken from reference TRBV7-6 and TRBJ2-1): GAGVSQSPRYKVTKRGQDVALRCDPISGHVSLYWYRQALGQGPEFLTYFNYEAQQDKSGLPNDRFSAERPEGSISTLTIQRTEQRDSAMYRCASSRLAGNNEQFFGPGTRLTVL.

The rearrangement links TRBV20-1 to TRBJ2-7; D is unresolved. The CDR3 is 13 residues long. The germline V and J ends were trimmed by 0 bases and 0 bases, with 6 bases remaining between them. CDR1 and CDR2 from the germline V gene are DFQATT and SNEGSKA (reference sequence). This CDR3 reads CSAREIRSYEQYV. For the CDR3, the DNA is TGCAGTGCTAGAGAAATTCGCTCCTACGAGCAGTACGTC.

This chain joins TRBV5-1 and TRBJ1-1, with D perhaps matching TRBD1 (5 bases). The CDR3 runs 17 residues. Germline CDR1 and CDR2: SGHRS and YFSETQ. V was trimmed by 5 bases and J by 1 base, leaving 21 bases between them. CDR3 sequence: CASRNPRDPAPNTEAFF. DNA for the CDR3: TGCGCCAGCAGAAACCCCAGGGACCCTGCGCCGAACACTGAAGCTTTCTTT.

This clonotype showed up many times. This chain uses TRBV12-3 or TRBV12-4 with TRBJ1-3; a weak D match, TRBD1 (6 bases). The V end was cut by 6 bases, the J end by 3 bases, with 15 bases between. CDR3 length: 15 amino acids. The CDR3 region has the DNA TGTGCCAGCAGGGAGCCAGGGGCGAGTGGAAACACCATATATTTT. Residues: CASREPGASGNTIYF.

This clonotype was detected only a few times. The gene calls are TRBV6-5 and TRBJ1-1; D is undetermined. The germline V and J ends were trimmed by 0 bases and 4 bases, with 6 bases remaining between them. This CDR3 is 13 amino acids long. Germline values: CDR1 MNHEY, CDR2 SVGAGI. This chain's CDR3 is CASSYSYGTEAFF. CDR3 coding DNA: TGTGCCAGCAGTTACTCGTATGGCACTGAAGCTTTCTTT.

This clonotype was found a few times. The chain joins TRBV4-1 to TRBJ1-1; 7 bases are shared with TRBD1. Trimming took 0 bases from V and 0 from J; bases not matched to a gene: 10. CDR3 length equals 18 residues. The germline gives CDR1 MGHRA, CDR2 YSYEKL. As DNA, the CDR3 is TGCGCCAGCAGCCAAGATCGGACAGGCCCTTTAATGAACACTGAAGCTTTCTTT. Its protein product is CASSQDRTGPLMNTEAFF.

This chain joins TRBV28 and TRBJ2-5; TRBD2 agrees at 13 bases. The CDR3 sequence is 17 residues long. Germline CDR1 MDHEN, CDR2 SYDVKM. The V segment lost 5 bases and the J segment 4 bases; nucleotides outside the gene matches: 10. CDR3 coding DNA: TGTGCCAGCAGTCCAGGACTAGCGGGGGCAGGGCGAGAGACCCAGTACTTC. This gives the protein CASSPGLAGAGRETQYF.

This clonotype was counted only a few times. The rearrangement joins TRBV12-3 or TRBV12-4 to TRBJ1-2; D is unresolved. Trimming removed 5 bases from V and 7 bases from J, with 20 bases in between. CDR3 length: 15 amino acids. CDR3 sequence reads: CASSVGRVPRAGYTF. CDR3 nucleotide sequence: TGTGCCAGCAGTGTTGGGAGAGTACCAAGGGCTGGCTACACCTTC.

The chain employs TRBV5-1 and TRBJ2-3, with D tentatively TRBD2 (6 bases). Germline V gene data show CDR1 as SGHRS and CDR2 as YFSETQ. The CDR3 covers 17 residues. V was shortened by 4 bases and J by 2 bases, with 20 bases between the two germline ends. CDR3 DNA sequence: TGCGCCAGCAGCCCGCCAGGAGGTAGCGGTTACACAGATACGCAGTATTTT. It specifies CASSPPGGSGYTDTQYF.

Details on this clonotype: This sequence may be a read error, since a much larger clone differs from it by one base. This sequence joins TRBV18 and TRBJ2-6; D ambiguous. This CDR3 has 18 residues. Per the germline V gene, CDR1 is KGHSH and CDR2 is LQKENI. The CDR3 sequence is CTSSSLIGDGSGANVLTF. CDR3 in DNA: TGTACCAGCTCATCCCTAATCGGTGATGGCTCTGGGGCCAACGTCCTGACTTTC.